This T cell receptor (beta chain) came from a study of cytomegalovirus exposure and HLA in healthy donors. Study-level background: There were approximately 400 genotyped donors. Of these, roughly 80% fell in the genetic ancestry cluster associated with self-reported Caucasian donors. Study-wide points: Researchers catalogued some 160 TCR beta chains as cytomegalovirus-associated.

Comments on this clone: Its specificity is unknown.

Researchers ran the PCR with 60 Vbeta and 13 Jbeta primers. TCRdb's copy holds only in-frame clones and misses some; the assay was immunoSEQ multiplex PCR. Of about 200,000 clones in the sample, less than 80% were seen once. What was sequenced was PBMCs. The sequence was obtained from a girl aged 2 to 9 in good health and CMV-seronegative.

CDR3 region: CASSLGPDYGYTF. CDR3 nucleotide sequence: TGTGCCAGCAGTTTAGGGCCAGACTATGGCTACACCTTC. The V call is TRBV27, the J call TRBJ1-2; D unclear. Germline V gene lookup returns CDR1 MNHEY and CDR2 SMNVEV (reference sequence). Trimming left V 2 bases short and J 3 bases short, with 7 bases between. There are 13 residues in the CDR3.